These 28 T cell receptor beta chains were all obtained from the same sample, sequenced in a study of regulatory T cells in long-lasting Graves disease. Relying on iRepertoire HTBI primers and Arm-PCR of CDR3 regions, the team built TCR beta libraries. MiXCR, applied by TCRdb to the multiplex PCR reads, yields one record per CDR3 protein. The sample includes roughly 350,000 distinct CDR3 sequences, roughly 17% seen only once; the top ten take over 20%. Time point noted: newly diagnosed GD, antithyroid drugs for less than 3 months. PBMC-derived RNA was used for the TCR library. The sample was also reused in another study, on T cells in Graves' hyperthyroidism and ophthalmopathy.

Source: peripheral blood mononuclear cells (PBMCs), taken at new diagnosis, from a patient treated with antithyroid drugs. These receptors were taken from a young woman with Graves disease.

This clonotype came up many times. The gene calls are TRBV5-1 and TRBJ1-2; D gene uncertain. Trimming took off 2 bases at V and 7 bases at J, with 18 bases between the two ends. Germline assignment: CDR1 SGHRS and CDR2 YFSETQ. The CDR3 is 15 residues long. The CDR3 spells CASSLSGSESSGYTF. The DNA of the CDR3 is TGCGCCAGCAGCTTATCGGGGAGTGAATCGAGTGGCTACACCTTC.

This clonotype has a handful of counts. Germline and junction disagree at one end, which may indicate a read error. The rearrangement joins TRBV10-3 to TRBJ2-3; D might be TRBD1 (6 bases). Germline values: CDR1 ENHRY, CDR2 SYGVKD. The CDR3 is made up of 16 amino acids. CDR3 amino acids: CAIRGRSQGSTDAQYF. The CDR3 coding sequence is TGTGCCATCAGGGGTCGGTCGCAGGGGAGCACAGATGCGCAGTATTTT.

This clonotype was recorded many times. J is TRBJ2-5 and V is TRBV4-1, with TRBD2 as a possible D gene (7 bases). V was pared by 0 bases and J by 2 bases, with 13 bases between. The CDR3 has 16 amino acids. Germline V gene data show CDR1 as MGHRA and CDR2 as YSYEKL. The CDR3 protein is CASSQEGGGGQETQYF. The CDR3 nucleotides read TGCGCCAGCAGCCAAGAGGGAGGGGGGGGACAAGAGACCCAGTACTTC.

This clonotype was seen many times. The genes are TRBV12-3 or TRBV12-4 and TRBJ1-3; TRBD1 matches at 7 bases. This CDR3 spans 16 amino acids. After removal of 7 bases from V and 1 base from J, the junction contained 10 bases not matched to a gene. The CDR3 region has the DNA TGTGCCAGCACCCCGACAGGGACTGTTTCTGGAAACACCATATATTTT. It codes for CASTPTGTVSGNTIYF.

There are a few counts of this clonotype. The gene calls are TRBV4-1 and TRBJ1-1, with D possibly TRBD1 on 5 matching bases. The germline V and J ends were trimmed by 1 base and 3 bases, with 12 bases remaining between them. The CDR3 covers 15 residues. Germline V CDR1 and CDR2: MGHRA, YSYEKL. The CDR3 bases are TGCGCCAGCAGCCAAGCCTTGGGGGGGTACACTGAAGCTTTCTTT. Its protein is CASSQALGGYTEAFF.

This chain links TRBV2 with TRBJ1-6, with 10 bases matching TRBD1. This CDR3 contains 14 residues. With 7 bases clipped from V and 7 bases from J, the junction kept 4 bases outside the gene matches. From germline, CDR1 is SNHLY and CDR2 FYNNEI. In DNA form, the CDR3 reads TGTGCCAGCATCCCGGGACAGGGGAATTCACCCCTCCACTTT. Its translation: CASIPGQGNSPLHF.

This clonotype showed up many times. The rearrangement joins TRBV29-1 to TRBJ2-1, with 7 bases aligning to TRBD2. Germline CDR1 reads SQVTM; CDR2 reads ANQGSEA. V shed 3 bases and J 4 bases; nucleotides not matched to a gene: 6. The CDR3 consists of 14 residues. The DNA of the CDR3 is TGCAGCGTTGACCCAGCGGGAATGTACAATGAGCAGTTCTTC. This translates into CSVDPAGMYNEQFF.

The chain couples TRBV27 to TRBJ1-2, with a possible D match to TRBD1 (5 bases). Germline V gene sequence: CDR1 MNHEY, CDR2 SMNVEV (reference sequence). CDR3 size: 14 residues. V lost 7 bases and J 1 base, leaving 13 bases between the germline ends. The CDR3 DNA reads TGTGCCAGCACTCCGGGACCTAATAACTATGGCTACACCTTC. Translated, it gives CASTPGPNNYGYTF.

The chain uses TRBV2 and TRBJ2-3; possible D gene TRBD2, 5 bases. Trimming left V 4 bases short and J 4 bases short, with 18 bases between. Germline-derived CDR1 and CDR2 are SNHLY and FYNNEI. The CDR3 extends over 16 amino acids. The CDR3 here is CASSVCGNRGADTQYF. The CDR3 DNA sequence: TGTGCCAGCAGTGTGTGCGGCAATCGGGGAGCAGATACGCAGTATTTT.

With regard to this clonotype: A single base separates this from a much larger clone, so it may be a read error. In DNA form, the CDR3 reads TGTGCCGGCAGTGAATGGAGGGGGGGCTCGGTCACCGGGGAGCTGTTTTTT. As protein: CAGSEWRGGSVTGELFF. This chain links TRBV6-2 or TRBV6-3 with TRBJ2-2; a weak D match, TRBD2 (7 bases). The germline V gene encodes CDR1 MNHEY and CDR2 SVGEGT. This CDR3 is built from 17 residues.

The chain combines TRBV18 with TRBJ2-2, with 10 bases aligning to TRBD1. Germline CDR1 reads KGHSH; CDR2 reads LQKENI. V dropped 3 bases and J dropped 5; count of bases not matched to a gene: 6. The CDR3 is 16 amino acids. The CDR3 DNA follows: TGTGCCAGCTCACCGGCGGGGACAGGGGTGACCGGGGAGCTGTTTTTT. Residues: CASSPAGTGVTGELFF.

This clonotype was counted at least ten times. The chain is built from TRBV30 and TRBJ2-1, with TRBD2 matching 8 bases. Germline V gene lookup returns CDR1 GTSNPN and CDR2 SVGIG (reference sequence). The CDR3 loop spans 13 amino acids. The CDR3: CGGGRGSYNEQFF. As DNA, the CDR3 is TGTGGCGGGGGGAGAGGGTCCTACAATGAGCAGTTCTTC.

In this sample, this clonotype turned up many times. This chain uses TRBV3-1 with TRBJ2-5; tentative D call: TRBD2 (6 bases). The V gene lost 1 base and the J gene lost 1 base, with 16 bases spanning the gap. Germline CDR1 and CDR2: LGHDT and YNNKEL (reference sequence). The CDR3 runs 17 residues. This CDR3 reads CASSQGMGGLPQETQYF. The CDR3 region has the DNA TGTGCCAGCAGCCAAGGCATGGGGGGACTTCCCCAAGAGACCCAGTACTTC.

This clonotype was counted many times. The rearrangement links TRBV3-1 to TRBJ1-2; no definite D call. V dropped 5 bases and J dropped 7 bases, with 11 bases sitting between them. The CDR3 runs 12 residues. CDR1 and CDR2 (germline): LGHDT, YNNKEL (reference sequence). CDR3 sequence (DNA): TGTGCCAGCAGCTCCGAGGGTTTTGGCTACACCTTC. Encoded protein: CASSSEGFGYTF.

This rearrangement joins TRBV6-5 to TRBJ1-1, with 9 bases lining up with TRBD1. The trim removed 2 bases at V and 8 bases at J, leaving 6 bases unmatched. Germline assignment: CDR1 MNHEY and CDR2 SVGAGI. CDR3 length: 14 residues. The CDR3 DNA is TGTGCCAGCAGTTACCCCGGGACAGGGTGGGAAGCTTTCTTT. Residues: CASSYPGTGWEAFF.

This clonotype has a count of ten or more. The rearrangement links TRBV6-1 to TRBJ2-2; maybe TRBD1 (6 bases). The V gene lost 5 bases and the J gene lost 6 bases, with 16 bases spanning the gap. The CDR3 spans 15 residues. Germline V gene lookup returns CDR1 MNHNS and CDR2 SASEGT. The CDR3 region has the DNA TGTGCCAGCAGTCTATTACAGGGTTCGTCCGGGGAGCTGTTTTTT. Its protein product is CASSLLQGSSGELFF.

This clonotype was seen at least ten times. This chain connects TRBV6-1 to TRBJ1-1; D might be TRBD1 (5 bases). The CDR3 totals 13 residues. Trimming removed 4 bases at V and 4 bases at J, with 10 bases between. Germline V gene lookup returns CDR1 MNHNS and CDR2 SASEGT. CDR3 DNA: TGTGCCAGCAGTGCTGCAGGGCTCACTGAAGCTTTCTTT. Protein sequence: CASSAAGLTEAFF.

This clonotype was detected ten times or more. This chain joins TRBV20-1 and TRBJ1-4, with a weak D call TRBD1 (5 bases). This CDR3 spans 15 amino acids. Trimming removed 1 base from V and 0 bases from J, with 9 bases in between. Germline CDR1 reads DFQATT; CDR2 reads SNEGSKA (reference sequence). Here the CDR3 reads CSARVLGATNEKLFF. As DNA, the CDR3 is TGCAGTGCTAGAGTATTGGGGGCAACTAATGAAAAACTGTTTTTT.

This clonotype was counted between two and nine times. In DNA form, the CDR3 reads TGTGCCAGCAGTTTGTCCGGGACAGCCTTCTATAGCAATCAGCCCCAGCATTTT. It translates to CASSLSGTAFYSNQPQHF. This chain links TRBV2 with TRBJ1-5; 7 bases align to TRBD1. The CDR3 extends over 18 amino acids. Germline assignment: CDR1 SNHLY and CDR2 FYNNEI. Trimming cost V 5 bases and J 0 bases; bases outside gene matches: 13.

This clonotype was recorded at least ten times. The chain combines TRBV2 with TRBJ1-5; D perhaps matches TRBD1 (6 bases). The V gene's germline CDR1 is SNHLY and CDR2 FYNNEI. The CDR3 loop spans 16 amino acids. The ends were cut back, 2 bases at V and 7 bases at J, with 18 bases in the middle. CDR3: CASSEWTAALFQPQHF. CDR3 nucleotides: TGTGCCAGCAGTGAATGGACAGCAGCCTTATTCCAGCCCCAGCATTTT.

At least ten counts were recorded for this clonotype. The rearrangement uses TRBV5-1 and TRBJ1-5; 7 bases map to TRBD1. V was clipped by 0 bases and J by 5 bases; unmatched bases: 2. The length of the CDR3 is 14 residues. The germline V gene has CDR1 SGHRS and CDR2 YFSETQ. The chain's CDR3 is CASSLEGGHQPQHF. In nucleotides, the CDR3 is TGCGCCAGCAGCTTGGAAGGGGGCCATCAGCCCCAGCATTTT.

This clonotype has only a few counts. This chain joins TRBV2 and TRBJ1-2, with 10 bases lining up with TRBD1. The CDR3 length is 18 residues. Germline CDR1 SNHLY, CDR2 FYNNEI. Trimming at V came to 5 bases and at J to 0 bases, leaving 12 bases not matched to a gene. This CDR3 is CASSLSGTGAVSNYGYTF. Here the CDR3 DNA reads TGTGCCAGCAGTTTGTCCGGGACAGGGGCTGTGTCTAACTATGGCTACACCTTC.

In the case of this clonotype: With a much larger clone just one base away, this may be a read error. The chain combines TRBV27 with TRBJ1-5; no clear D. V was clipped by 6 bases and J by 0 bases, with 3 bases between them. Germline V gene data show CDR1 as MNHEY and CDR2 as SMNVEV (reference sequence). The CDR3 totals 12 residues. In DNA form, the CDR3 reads TGTGCCAGCAGGAGTAGCAATCAGCCCCAGCATTTT. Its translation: CASRSSNQPQHF.

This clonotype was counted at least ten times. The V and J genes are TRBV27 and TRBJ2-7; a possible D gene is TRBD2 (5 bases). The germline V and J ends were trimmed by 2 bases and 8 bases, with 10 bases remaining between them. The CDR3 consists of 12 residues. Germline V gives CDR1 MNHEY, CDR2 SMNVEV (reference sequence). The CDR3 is CASSLEGGKQYF. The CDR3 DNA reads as TGTGCCAGCAGTTTAGAAGGAGGCAAGCAGTACTTC.

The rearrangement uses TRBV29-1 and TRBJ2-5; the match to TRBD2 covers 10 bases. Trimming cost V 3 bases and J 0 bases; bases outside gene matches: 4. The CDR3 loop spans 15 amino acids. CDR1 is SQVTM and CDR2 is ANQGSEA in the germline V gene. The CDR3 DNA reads TGCAGCGTTGATCCCGGGACTAGCGACCAAGAGACCCAGTACTTC. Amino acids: CSVDPGTSDQETQYF.

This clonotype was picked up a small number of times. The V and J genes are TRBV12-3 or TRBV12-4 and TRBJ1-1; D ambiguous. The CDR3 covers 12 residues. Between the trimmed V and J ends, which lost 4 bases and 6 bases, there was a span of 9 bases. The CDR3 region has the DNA TGTGCCAGCAGTTCCGACAAGGCTGAAGCTTTCTTT. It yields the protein CASSSDKAEAFF.

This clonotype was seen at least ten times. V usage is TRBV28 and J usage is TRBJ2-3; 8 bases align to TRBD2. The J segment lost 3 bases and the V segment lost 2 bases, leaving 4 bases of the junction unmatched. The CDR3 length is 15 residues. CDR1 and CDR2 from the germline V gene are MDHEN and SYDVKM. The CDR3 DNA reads TGTGCCAGCAGTTTACCGGGAGGGGGAACAGATACGCAGTATTTT. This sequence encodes CASSLPGGGTDTQYF.

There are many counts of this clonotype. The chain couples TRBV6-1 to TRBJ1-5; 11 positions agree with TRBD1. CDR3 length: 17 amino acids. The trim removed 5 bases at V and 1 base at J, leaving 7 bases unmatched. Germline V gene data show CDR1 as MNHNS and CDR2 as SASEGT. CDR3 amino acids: CASSPRTGGASNQPQHF. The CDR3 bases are TGTGCCAGCAGTCCCAGGACAGGGGGCGCGAGCAATCAGCCCCAGCATTTT.